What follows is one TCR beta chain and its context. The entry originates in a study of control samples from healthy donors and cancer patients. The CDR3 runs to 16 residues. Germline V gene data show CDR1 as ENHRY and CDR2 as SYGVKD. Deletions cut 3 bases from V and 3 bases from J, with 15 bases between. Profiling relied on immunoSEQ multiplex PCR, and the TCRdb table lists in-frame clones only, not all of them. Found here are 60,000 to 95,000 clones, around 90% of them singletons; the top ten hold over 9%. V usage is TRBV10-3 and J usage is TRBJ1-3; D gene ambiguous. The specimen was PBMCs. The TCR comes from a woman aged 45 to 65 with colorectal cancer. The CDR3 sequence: CAISEGRQAGGNTIYF. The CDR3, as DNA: TGTGCCATCAGTGAAGGTCGCCAAGCGGGTGGAAACACCATATATTTT.